The rows below give T cell receptor beta chains drawn from one sample of a study of blood T cell repertoires in COVID-19. The repertoire was sequenced with immunoSEQ multiplex PCR; TCRdb's copy has only in-frame clones and lacks some. Of hundreds of thousands of clones in the sample, around nine tenths were seen once. The sequenced sample consisted of PBMCs or T cells enriched from blood (not recorded which). These receptor sequences come from a woman between 18 and 29 years old with acute COVID-19. Both conserved end residues are part of each CDR3. Each record gives: clone size, J gene, D gene, V gene, CDR3 length, CDR3 protein, CDR3 DNA. D genes are given only for firm matches. Where a row states a size, it is once, few, many or the class of an expanded clone; other rows omit it.

.	TRBJ1-3	.	TRBV6-5	15	CASTAGRKSGNTIYF	TGTGCCAGCACGGCAGGGCGCAAATCTGGAAACACCATATATTTT
.	TRBJ2-3	.	TRBV7-2	16	CASSLLAHGGTDTQYF	TGTGCCAGCAGCCTCCTAGCTCACGGGGGCACAGATACGCAGTATTTT
.	TRBJ2-3	.	TRBV5-1	15	CASSLGTANTDTQYF	TGCGCCAGCAGCTTGGGGACAGCGAACACAGATACGCAGTATTTT
.	TRBJ1-1	.	TRBV11-2	15	CASSLVKGYGTEAFF	TGTGCCAGCAGCTTAGTAAAGGGGTATGGCACTGAAGCTTTCTTT
.	TRBJ2-7	TRBD2	TRBV28	15	CASSLWTSGNYEQYF	TGTGCCAGCAGTTTATGGACTAGCGGGAACTACGAGCAGTACTTC
.	TRBJ1-1	.	TRBV25-1	15	CASSATGTPRTEAFF	TGTGCCAGCAGTGCAACCGGGACACCCCGCACTGAAGCTTTCTTT
once	TRBJ2-7	TRBD2	TRBV5-1	13	CASSLGRGNEQYF	TGCGCCAGCAGCTTGGGGCGGGGGAACGAGCAGTACTTC
.	TRBJ1-4	TRBD1	TRBV11-2	17	CASSSGTPGTANEKLFF	TGTGCCAGCAGCTCAGGAACTCCCGGGACAGCTAATGAAAAACTGTTTTTT
.	TRBJ2-3	.	TRBV10-1	15	CASSPWTGDTDTQYF	TGCGCCAGCAGTCCCTGGACCGGGGATACAGATACGCAGTATTTT
.	TRBJ1-3	.	TRBV19	13	CASSLYSGNTIYF	TGTGCCAGTAGTCTCTACTCTGGAAACACCATATATTTT
few	TRBJ1-2	.	TRBV6-1	15	CASSDGGRSNYGYTF	TGTGCCAGCAGTGACGGGGGGCGATCCAACTATGGCTACACCTTC
.	TRBJ1-5	TRBD1	TRBV6-5	14	CASSPGGRDQPQHF	TGTGCCAGCAGCCCAGGGGGGCGCGATCAGCCCCAGCATTTT
.	TRBJ2-7	TRBD1	TRBV6-5	15	CASSYSGQGAYEQYF	TGTGCCAGCAGTTACTCGGGTCAGGGGGCGTACGAGCAGTACTTC
.	TRBJ2-7	TRBD1	TRBV11-2	14	CASSQDRALGEQYF	TGTGCCAGCAGCCAGGACAGGGCGTTGGGCGAGCAGTACTTC
.	TRBJ1-2	.	TRBV11-2	16	CASSLVLTGSNYGYTF	TGTGCCAGCAGCTTAGTGTTGACAGGCTCTAACTATGGCTACACCTTC
.	TRBJ2-7	.	TRBV4-2	14	CASRPAGGTYEQYF	TGTGCCAGCAGGCCGGCTGGGGGGACTTACGAGCAGTACTTC
.	TRBJ1-2	TRBD1	TRBV7-2	14	CASSAGTEQNGYTF	TGTGCCAGCAGCGCCGGGACAGAACAAAATGGCTACACCTTC
.	TRBJ2-5	TRBD1	TRBV2	14	CASSATGWQETQYF	TGTGCCAGCAGTGCGACAGGGTGGCAAGAGACCCAGTACTTC
.	TRBJ2-1	TRBD2	TRBV28	14	CAITRTSGYNEQFF	TGTGCCATCACGAGGACTAGCGGATACAATGAGCAGTTCTTC
.	TRBJ1-2	TRBD1	TRBV19	14	CASSIQGADYGYTF	TGTGCCAGTAGTATTCAGGGGGCCGACTATGGCTACACCTTC
.	TRBJ1-5	TRBD1	TRBV5-1	15	CASSRTGGNNQPQHF	TGCGCCAGCAGCAGGACAGGAGGTAATAATCAGCCCCAGCATTTT
.	TRBJ2-1	.	TRBV7-3	17	CASSLSSTGTTYNEQFF	TGTGCCAGCAGCTTAAGTTCTACGGGAACTACCTACAATGAGCAGTTCTTC
.	TRBJ1-2	.	TRBV10-1	16	CASSESRDGRYYGYTF	TGCGCCAGCAGTGAGTCGAGAGACGGGAGGTACTATGGCTACACCTTC
.	TRBJ1-1	TRBD1	TRBV27	17	CASSLLSTGGSGSRAFF	TGTGCCAGCAGTTTATTGTCAACAGGGGGAAGTGGATCGAGAGCTTTCTTT
.	TRBJ1-5	TRBD1	TRBV6-5	15	CASRPDRELNQPQHF	TGTGCCAGCAGGCCCGACAGGGAACTCAATCAGCCCCAGCATTTT
.	TRBJ2-7	TRBD1	TRBV11-3	18	CASSLGPFSGQGRDEQYF	TGTGCCAGCAGCTTAGGGCCCTTCTCGGGACAGGGAAGGGACGAGCAGTACTTC
.	TRBJ1-6	.	TRBV7-3	15	CASSLGAGVGSPLHF	TGTGCCAGCAGCTTAGGGGCAGGCGTAGGGTCACCCCTCCACTTT
.	TRBJ1-2	.	TRBV2	15	CASSTTQGPPSGYTF	TGTGCCAGTTCGACGACGCAGGGCCCCCCATCTGGCTACACCTTC
.	TRBJ2-4	TRBD2	TRBV28	17	CASSQTSGRDAKNIQYF	TGTGCCAGCAGTCAGACTAGCGGGAGGGACGCCAAAAACATTCAGTACTTC
.	TRBJ2-7	TRBD1	TRBV27	14	CASSLRQGRHEQYF	TGTGCCAGCAGTCTACGACAGGGGCGACACGAGCAGTACTTC